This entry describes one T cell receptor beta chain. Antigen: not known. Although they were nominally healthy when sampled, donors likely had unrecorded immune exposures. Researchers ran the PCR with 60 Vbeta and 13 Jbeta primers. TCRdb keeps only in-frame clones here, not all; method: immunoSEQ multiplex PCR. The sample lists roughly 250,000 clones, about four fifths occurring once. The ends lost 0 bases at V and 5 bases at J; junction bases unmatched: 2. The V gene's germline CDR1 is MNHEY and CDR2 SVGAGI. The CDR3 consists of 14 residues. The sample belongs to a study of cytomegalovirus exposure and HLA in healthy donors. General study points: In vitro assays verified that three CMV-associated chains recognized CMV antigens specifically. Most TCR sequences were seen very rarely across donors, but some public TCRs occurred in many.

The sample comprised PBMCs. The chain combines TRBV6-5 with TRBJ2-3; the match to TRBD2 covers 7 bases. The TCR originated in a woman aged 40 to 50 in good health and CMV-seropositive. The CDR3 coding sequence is TGTGCCAGCAGTTACTCCGGGACTATAGATACGCAGTATTTT. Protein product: CASSYSGTIDTQYF.